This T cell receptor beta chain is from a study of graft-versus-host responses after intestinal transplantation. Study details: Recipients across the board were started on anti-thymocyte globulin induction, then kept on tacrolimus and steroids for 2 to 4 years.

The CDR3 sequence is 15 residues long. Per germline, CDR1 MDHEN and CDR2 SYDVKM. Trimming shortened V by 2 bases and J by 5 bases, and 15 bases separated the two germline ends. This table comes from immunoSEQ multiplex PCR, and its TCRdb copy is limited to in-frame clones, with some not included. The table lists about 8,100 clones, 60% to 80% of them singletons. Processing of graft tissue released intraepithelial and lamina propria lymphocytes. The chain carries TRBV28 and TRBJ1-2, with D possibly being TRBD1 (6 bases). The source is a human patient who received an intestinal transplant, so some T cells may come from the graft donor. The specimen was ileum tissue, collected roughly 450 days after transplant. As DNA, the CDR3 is TGTGCCAGCAGTTTAAACACAGGGCCCACGTATGGCTACACCTTC. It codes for CASSLNTGPTYGYTF.